This TCR beta chain appears in the sequencing data of a study of T and B cells in COVID-19 patients. Each TRB amplification used about 220-500 ng of genomic DNA from blood. The CDR3 sequence is 15 residues long. After removal of 8 bases from V and 4 bases from J, the junction contained 10 bases not matched to a gene. From germline, CDR1 is LNHDA and CDR2 SQIVND (reference sequence). Within the sample, this clonotype is medium-sized. Its antigen is as yet unknown. Study findings and constraints: Active COVID-19 showed highly clonal TRB repertoires; recovery showed diversity and richness above healthy donors.

Multiplex PCR with BIOMED2 TRB-A/B primer pools amplified TRB rearrangements. TCRdb re-derived calls from the multiplex PCR reads in MiXCR, one entry per CDR3 protein. The data contain about 15,000 distinct CDR3 sequences, about 29% of them singletons. This chain joins TRBV19 and TRBJ2-7; 11 nucleotides line up with TRBD2. The TCR sequence derives from a human donor who had recovered from COVID-19. The sample was blood. This CDR3 is CASGETSGGIYEQYF. The CDR3 bases are TGTGCCAGTGGGGAAACTAGCGGGGGAATATACGAGCAGTACTTC.